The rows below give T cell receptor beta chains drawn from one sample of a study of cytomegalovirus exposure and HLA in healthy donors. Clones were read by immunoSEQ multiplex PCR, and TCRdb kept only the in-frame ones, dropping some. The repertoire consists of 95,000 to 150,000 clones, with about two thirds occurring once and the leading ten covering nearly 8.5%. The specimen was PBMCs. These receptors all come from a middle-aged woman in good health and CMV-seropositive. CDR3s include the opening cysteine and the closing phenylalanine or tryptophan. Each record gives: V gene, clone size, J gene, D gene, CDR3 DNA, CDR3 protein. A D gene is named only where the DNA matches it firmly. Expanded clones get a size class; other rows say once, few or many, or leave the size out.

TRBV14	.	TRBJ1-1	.	TGTGCCAGCCGGGAAACCCTAGGATCTGAAGCTTTCTTT	CASRETLGSEAFF
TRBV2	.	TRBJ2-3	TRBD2	TGTGCCAGCAGTCGGCTCACTAGCGGGGGGGGTTCTAGCACAGATACGCAGTATTTT	CASSRLTSGGGSSTDTQYF
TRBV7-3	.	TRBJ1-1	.	TGTGCCAGCAGCTTAACACAGAACACTGAAGCTTTCTTT	CASSLTQNTEAFF
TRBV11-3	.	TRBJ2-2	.	TGTGCCAGCAGCTTAGACCCGGTTGCCGGGGAGCTGTTTTTT	CASSLDPVAGELFF
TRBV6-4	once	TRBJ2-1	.	TGTGCCAGCAGTGACTCGGCCCACAATGAGCAGTTCTTC	CASSDSAHNEQFF
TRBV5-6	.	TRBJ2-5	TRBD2	TGTGCCAGCAACCCGATCGGGACTAGCGGGGTAGAGACCCAGTACTTC	CASNPIGTSGVETQYF
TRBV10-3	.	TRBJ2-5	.	TGTGCCATCAGTGAGTCGTGGGCGCAACAAGAGACCCAGTACTTC	CAISESWAQQETQYF
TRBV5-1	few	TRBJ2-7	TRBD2	TGCGCCAGCAGCTTGGCGGTAGCGGGGGTGTACGAGCAGTACTTC	CASSLAVAGVYEQYF
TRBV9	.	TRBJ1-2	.	TGTGCCAGCGTTCGTAGGGGAGGGGAGTACACCTTC	CASVRRGGEYTF
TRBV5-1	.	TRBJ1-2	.	TGCGCCAGCAGCTTGGGAACAGAACCGAACTATGGCTACACCTTC	CASSLGTEPNYGYTF
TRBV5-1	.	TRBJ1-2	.	TGCGCCAGCAGCGGGGGGGTTAACTATGGCTACACCTTC	CASSGGVNYGYTF
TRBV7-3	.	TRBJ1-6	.	TGTGCCAGCAGCGCACAGGGAGTATATTCACCCCTCCACTTT	CASSAQGVYSPLHF
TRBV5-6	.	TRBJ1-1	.	TGTGCCAGCGGCCAAAAGAACACTGAAGCTTTCTTT	CASGQKNTEAFF
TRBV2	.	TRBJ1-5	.	TGTGCCAGGGGGACACCTTCTAGCAATCAGCCCCAGCATTTT	CARGTPSSNQPQHF
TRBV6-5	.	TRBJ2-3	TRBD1	TGTGCCAGCAGCAGGGACAGGGGGATGACAGATACGCAGTATTTT	CASSRDRGMTDTQYF
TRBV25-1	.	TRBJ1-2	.	TGTGCCAGCAGGGGTCAGGCCGCTACTTATGGCTACACCTTC	CASRGQAATYGYTF
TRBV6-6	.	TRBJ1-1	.	TGTGCCAGCAGTTACGTGGGCAGCATGAACACTGAAGCTTTCTTT	CASSYVGSMNTEAFF
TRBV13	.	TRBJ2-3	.	TGTGCCAGCAGCTTATCTAGCAGTTCAGATACGCAGTATTTT	CASSLSSSSDTQYF
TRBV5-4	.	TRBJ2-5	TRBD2	TGTGCCAGCAGCCCCGACAACCTAGCGGGGGGTTTGAAGACCCAGTACTTC	CASSPDNLAGGLKTQYF
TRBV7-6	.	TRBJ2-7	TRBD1	TGTGCCAGCAGCTTAATAGCCGGGACAGGGGGCTACGAGCAGTACTTC	CASSLIAGTGGYEQYF
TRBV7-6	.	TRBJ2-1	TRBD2	TGTGCCAGCAGCTTACTCGGCGGGGGGGGTTCCTACAATGAGCAGTTCTTC	CASSLLGGGGSYNEQFF
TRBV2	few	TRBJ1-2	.	TGTGCCAGCAGTGAAGCGCGTCAGGCAAATGGCTACACCTTC	CASSEARQANGYTF
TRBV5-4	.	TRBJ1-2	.	TGTGCCAGCAGCTTCGGTACAGTACAGTCAGACTATGGCTACACCTTC	CASSFGTVQSDYGYTF
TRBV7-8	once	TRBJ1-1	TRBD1	TGTGCCAGCAGCTTAGGGCCAGGGGGTTACACTGAAGCTTTCTTT	CASSLGPGGYTEAFF
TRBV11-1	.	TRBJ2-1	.	TGTGCCAGCAACAAACAGGGCCCCTACAATGAGCAGTTCTTC	CASNKQGPYNEQFF
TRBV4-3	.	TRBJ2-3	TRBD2	TGCGCCAGCAGCCAAGAGATCAGGACTAGCGGGGGGGTAGATACGCAGTATTTT	CASSQEIRTSGGVDTQYF
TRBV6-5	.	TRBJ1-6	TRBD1	TGTGCCAGCAGTTACGGGACAGGCTACTATAATTCACCCCTCCACTTT	CASSYGTGYYNSPLHF
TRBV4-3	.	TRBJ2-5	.	TGCGCCAGCAGCCAAGAACTTCTGGGCACCGAGACCCAGTACTTC	CASSQELLGTETQYF
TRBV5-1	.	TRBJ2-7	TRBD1	TGCGCCAGCAGCTTGCCCGGGACAGGGTCCCACGAGCAGTACTTC	CASSLPGTGSHEQYF
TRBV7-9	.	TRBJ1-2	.	TGTGCCAGCAGCTTACCCCAGGGATTCAACTATGGCTACACCTTC	CASSLPQGFNYGYTF
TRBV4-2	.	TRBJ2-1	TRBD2	TGTGCCAGCAGCCAAGAAGTACTAGCGGGGATTTACAATGAGCAGTTCTTC	CASSQEVLAGIYNEQFF
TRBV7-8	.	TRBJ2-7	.	TGTGCCAGCAGCATCCCCCGGGGCGAGCAGTACTTC	CASSIPRGEQYF
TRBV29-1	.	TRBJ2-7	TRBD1	TGCAGCGTGGCCGTGGACAGGTACCCCTACGAGCAGTACTTC	CSVAVDRYPYEQYF
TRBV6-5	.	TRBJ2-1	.	TGTGCCAGCAGTTACTCGGGACTGGGACGCATCAATGAGCAGTTCTTC	CASSYSGLGRINEQFF
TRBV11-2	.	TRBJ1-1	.	TGTGCCAGCAGCTTAGTTCGCGAGACTGAAGCTTTCTTT	CASSLVRETEAFF
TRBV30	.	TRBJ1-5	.	TGTGCCTGGAGTGTCCGACAGTCTGGAGCCAGCAATCAGCCCCAGCATTTT	CAWSVRQSGASNQPQHF
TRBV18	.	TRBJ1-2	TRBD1	TGTGCCAGCTCACAGGAGACAGGGGCCATTCGTGGCTACACCTTC	CASSQETGAIRGYTF
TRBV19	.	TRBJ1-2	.	TGTGCCAGTAGTATCGACAGAGATAACTATGGCTACACCTTC	CASSIDRDNYGYTF
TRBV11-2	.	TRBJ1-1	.	TGTGCCAGCAGCTTAGCCCCTACAGGGATAACTGAAGCTTTCTTT	CASSLAPTGITEAFF
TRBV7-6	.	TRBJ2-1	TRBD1	TGTGCCAGCAGCTCGTTCCGCGTCAGGGGGCTCAATGAGCAGTTCTTC	CASSSFRVRGLNEQFF
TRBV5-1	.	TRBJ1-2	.	TGCGCCAGCAGCTTGGTCATAGGGAGTAACTATGGCTACACCTTC	CASSLVIGSNYGYTF
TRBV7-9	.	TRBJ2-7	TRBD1	TGTGCCAGCAGCGCGACAGGGGTCACCTACGAGCAGTACTTC	CASSATGVTYEQYF
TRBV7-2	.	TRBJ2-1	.	TGTGCCAGCAGCTTACAGGTAGTGCAGTTCTTC	CASSLQVVQFF
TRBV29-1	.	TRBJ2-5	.	TGCAGCTATCAGAGGGTTGGGGAGACCCAGTACTTC	CSYQRVGETQYF
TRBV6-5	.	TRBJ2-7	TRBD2	TGTGCCAGCAGTCCACTAGCGGGGGGGCTTGGAGAGCAGTACTTC	CASSPLAGGLGEQYF
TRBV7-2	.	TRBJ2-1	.	TGTGCCAGCAGCCCTTCGAGCTCCTACAATGAGCAGTTCTTC	CASSPSSSYNEQFF